These 20 T cell receptor beta chains share one sample of origin, sequenced in a study of technical replicates of blood from several donors. Repertoires were generated with immunoSEQ multiplex PCR, while TCRdb's copy carries only in-frame clones and drops some. The repertoire holds just under 85,000 clones, with around 94% as singletons. The specimen sequenced was T cells isolated from PBMCs. These TCRs come from a human donor in good health.

The V call is TRBV7-9, the J call TRBJ2-7; weak D call: TRBD2 (5 bases). The V end lost 2 bases, the J end lost 1 base, and 9 bases lay between the germline ends. This CDR3 contains 14 residues. Germline assignment: CDR1 SEHNR and CDR2 FQNEAQ (reference sequence). CDR3 DNA: TGTGCCAGCAGCTTAATTTCGGGATCCTACGAGCAGTACTTC. As protein: CASSLISGSYEQYF.

The J gene is TRBJ2-1, the V gene TRBV9; 11 nucleotides align to TRBD2. The junction had 6 bases not matched to a gene; V was cut back by 3 bases and J by 7 bases. The germline V gene has CDR1 SGDLS and CDR2 YYNGEE. This CDR3 is built from 15 residues. CDR3 sequence (DNA): TGTGCCAGCAGCGCCACTAGCGGGAGTAGAAATGAGCAGTTCTTC. Translating it yields CASSATSGSRNEQFF.

V gene TRBV7-3 combines with J gene TRBJ2-1; D gene unclear. Germline V gene data show CDR1 as SGHTA and CDR2 as FQGTGA. This CDR3 has 17 residues. The V end lost 5 bases, the J end lost 5 bases, and 22 bases lay between the germline ends. CDR3 DNA: TGTGCCAGCAGCCAGTCGGTCGGCGGAACTCCAAACAATGAGCAGTTCTTC. Translation: CASSQSVGGTPNNEQFF.

The chain has TRBV5-6 and TRBJ2-3; 7 bases are a match to TRBD1. The CDR3 is 15 amino acids. V lost 0 bases and J lost 7; bases outside the gene matches: 8. Germline lookup yields CDR1 SGHDT and CDR2 YYEEEE. CDR3 residues: CASSLDGTVANTQYF. CDR3 nucleotide sequence: TGTGCCAGCAGCTTGGACGGGACAGTTGCGAATACGCAGTATTTT.

This chain uses TRBV2 with TRBJ2-1, with a weak D call TRBD2 (6 bases). The CDR3 covers 16 residues. The germline V gene has CDR1 SNHLY and CDR2 FYNNEI. Trimming cost V 2 bases and J 6 bases, with 17 bases left between them. CDR3 in amino acids: CASSEFRLARFNEQFF. CDR3 bases: TGTGCCAGCAGTGAATTTCGTCTAGCGAGGTTCAATGAGCAGTTCTTC. The full variable domain, rest sourced from reference TRBV2 and TRBJ2-1, is EPEVTQTPSHQVTQMGQEVILRCVPISNHLYFYWYRQILGQKVEFLVSFYNNEISEKSEIFDDQFSVERPDGSNFTLKIRSTKLEDSAMYFCASSEFRLARFNEQFFGPGTRLTVL.

This clone has a handful of counts. The chain carries TRBV29-1 and TRBJ1-1; tentatively, D is TRBD1 (6 bases). Trimming took 4 bases from V and 12 from J, leaving 12 bases between them. The CDR3 covers 10 residues. Germline CDR1 is SQVTM and CDR2 is ANQGSEA. As DNA, the CDR3 is TGCAGCGTTGCGGCAGGGGTGACTTTCTTT. The encoded protein is CSVAAGVTFF.

The chain joins TRBV14 to TRBJ2-7; D unclear. Germline V CDR1 and CDR2: SGHDN, FVKESK. The V and J ends lost 4 bases and 0 bases respectively, with 13 bases between them. This CDR3 contains 15 residues. In nucleotides, the CDR3 is TGTGCCAGCAGCCCCTCGAACCTTAGCTCCTACGAGCAGTACTTC. Encoded protein: CASSPSNLSSYEQYF.

The chain has TRBV6-5 and TRBJ2-3, with 12 bases matching TRBD2. The CDR3 contains 14 residues. V lost 6 bases and J lost 6; bases outside the gene matches: 4. Germline lookup yields CDR1 MNHEY and CDR2 SVGAGI. The CDR3 sequence is CASRTSGGLDTQYF. The CDR3 DNA reads as TGTGCCAGCAGGACTAGCGGGGGTCTGGATACGCAGTATTTT.

The chain joins TRBV4-1 to TRBJ1-3; TRBD1 is a possible D gene (6 bases). Trimming shortened V by 4 bases and J by 7 bases, and 20 bases separated the two germline ends. Germline assignment: CDR1 MGHRA and CDR2 YSYEKL. The CDR3 has 16 amino acids. The CDR3: CASSLLQGRVSNTIYF. In DNA, the CDR3 is TGCGCCAGCAGCCTATTACAGGGTCGAGTTAGCAACACCATATATTTT.

The V call is TRBV11-2, the J call TRBJ1-4; D is unclear. The CDR3 loop spans 14 amino acids. The germline V and J ends were trimmed by 4 bases and 3 bases, with 9 bases remaining between them. Germline CDR1 reads SGHAT; CDR2 reads FQNNGV. CDR3 protein: CASSSITANEKLFF. The CDR3 DNA is TGTGCCAGCAGCTCCATTACAGCTAATGAAAAACTGTTTTTT.

This rearrangement joins TRBV4-1 to TRBJ2-7; 9 nucleotides agree with TRBD1. The CDR3 is 16 residues long. Germline CDR1 is MGHRA and CDR2 is YSYEKL. V was clipped by 1 base and J by 3 bases; unmatched bases: 7. DNA of the CDR3: TGCGCCAGCAGCCAAGCACTCGGGACAGGGTTCTACGAGCAGTACTTC. It codes for CASSQALGTGFYEQYF.

This clone appeared a few times. The V call is TRBV19, the J call TRBJ1-1; 7 nucleotides agree with TRBD1. Looked up from germline, CDR1 is LNHDA and CDR2 is SQIVND (reference sequence). The CDR3 contains 12 residues. The junction had 5 bases not matched to a gene; V was cut back by 9 bases and J by 4 bases. The CDR3 coding sequence is TGTGCCAGCAGACAGGGCGGCACTGAAGCTTTCTTT. Its translation is CASRQGGTEAFF.

V and J are TRBV5-1 and TRBJ2-3; no clear D. In germline, CDR1 is SGHRS, CDR2 YFSETQ. This CDR3 has 14 residues. V was shortened by 1 base and J by 1 base, with 7 bases between the two germline ends. The DNA for the CDR3 is TGCGCCAGCAGCTTGCCGGGTGGCACAGATACGCAGTATTTT. This translates into CASSLPGGTDTQYF.

The genes are TRBV6-5 and TRBJ1-5; perhaps TRBD1 as D (5 bases). CDR3 size: 14 residues. V dropped 2 bases and J dropped 2 bases, with 7 bases sitting between them. Germline V gives CDR1 MNHEY, CDR2 SVGAGI. This CDR3 is CASSYRGGNQPQHF. In DNA, the CDR3 is TGTGCCAGCAGTTACCGGGGGGGCAATCAGCCCCAGCATTTT.

V and J are TRBV10-3 and TRBJ2-7; 7 nucleotides line up with TRBD1. V dropped 5 bases and J dropped 6; count of bases not matched to a gene: 10. Germline loops: CDR1 ENHRY, CDR2 SYGVKD. The CDR3 extends over 14 amino acids. This chain's CDR3 is CAISPDRVGFEQYF. The CDR3 nucleotides are TGTGCCATCAGTCCCGACAGGGTGGGGTTCGAGCAGTACTTC.

The genes are TRBV2 and TRBJ2-7; 12 nucleotides line up with TRBD1. V was pared by 11 bases and J by 1 base, with 3 bases of the junction left unmatched. The CDR3 runs to 13 residues. Germline V gene lookup returns CDR1 SNHLY and CDR2 FYNNEI. CDR3 residues: CAGTGGRSYEQYF. CDR3 DNA sequence: TGTGCCGGGACAGGGGGCAGGTCCTACGAGCAGTACTTC.

The chain joins TRBV7-8 to TRBJ1-5; tentative D call: TRBD1 (6 bases). Germline CDR1 is SGHVS and CDR2 is FQNEAQ. The CDR3 is made up of 14 amino acids. V lost 5 bases to trimming and J lost 2 bases, with 10 bases between them. The CDR3 DNA follows: TGTGCCAGCAGCCCGCGACAGGGCAATCAGCCCCAGCATTTT. This encodes CASSPRQGNQPQHF.

V and J are TRBV19 and TRBJ1-1; TRBD1 aligns across 11 bases. This CDR3 region has 16 residues. The ends lost 3 bases at V and 0 bases at J; junction bases unmatched: 3. Germline V gene sequence: CDR1 LNHDA, CDR2 SQIVND (reference sequence). The CDR3 coding sequence is TGTGCCAGTAGTATGGGGACAGGGGGGTTGAACACTGAAGCTTTCTTT. It is translated as CASSMGTGGLNTEAFF. The complete variable domain, with remaining parts taken from reference TRBV19 and TRBJ1-1, reads DGGITQSPKYLFRKEGQNVTLSCEQNLNHDAMYWYRQDPGQGLRLIYYSQIVNDFQKGDIAEGYSVSREKKESFPLTVTSAQKNPTAFYLCASSMGTGGLNTEAFFGQGTRLTVV.

The chain employs TRBV7-6 and TRBJ2-7, with D tentatively TRBD1 (6 bases). The CDR3 is 13 amino acids. Trimming left V 5 bases short and J 1 base short, with 9 bases between. Germline V gives CDR1 SGHVS, CDR2 FNYEAQ. The CDR3 loop is CASSRDTSYEQYF. CDR3 DNA: TGTGCCAGCAGCCGGGACACTTCCTACGAGCAGTACTTC. The whole variable domain, remainder taken from reference TRBV7-6 and TRBJ2-7, is GAGVSQSPRYKVTKRGQDVALRCDPISGHVSLYWYRQALGQGPEFLTYFNYEAQQDKSGLPNDRFSAERPEGSISTLTIQRTEQRDSAMYRCASSRDTSYEQYFGPGTRLTVT.

The rearrangement joins TRBV6-1 to TRBJ2-2; 9 bases line up with TRBD2. This CDR3 region has 15 residues. V dropped 7 bases and J dropped 3; count of bases not matched to a gene: 6. The germline CDR1 and CDR2 sequences are MNHNS and SASEGT. The CDR3 spells CASTWLAGDTGELFF. The DNA of the CDR3 is TGTGCCAGCACTTGGTTAGCGGGAGACACCGGGGAGCTGTTTTTT.